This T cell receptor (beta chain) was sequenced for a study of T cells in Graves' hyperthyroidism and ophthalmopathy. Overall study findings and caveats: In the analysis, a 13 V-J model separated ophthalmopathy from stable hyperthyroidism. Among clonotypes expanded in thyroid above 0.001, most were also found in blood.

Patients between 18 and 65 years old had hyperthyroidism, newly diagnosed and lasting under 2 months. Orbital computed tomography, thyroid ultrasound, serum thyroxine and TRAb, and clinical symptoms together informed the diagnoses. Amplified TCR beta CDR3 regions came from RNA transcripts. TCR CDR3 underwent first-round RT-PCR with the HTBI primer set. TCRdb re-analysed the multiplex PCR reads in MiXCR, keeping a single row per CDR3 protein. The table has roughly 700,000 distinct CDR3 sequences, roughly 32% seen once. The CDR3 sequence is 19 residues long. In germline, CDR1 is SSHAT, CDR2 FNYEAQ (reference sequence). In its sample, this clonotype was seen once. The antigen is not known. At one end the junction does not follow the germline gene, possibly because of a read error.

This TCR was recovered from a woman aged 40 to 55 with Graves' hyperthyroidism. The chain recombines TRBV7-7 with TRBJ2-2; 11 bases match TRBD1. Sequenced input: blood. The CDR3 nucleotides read TGTGCTAGCAGCTGGAGACTTCCGGGACAGGGGGGAAACACCGGGGAGCTGTTTTTT. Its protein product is CASSWRLPGQGGNTGELFF.